The T cell receptor beta chain described here comes from a study of blood T cell repertoires in COVID-19. The overall study: Sites across the United States, Italy and Spain contributed samples from acute and convalescent COVID-19. Sources were T cells, B-cell-depleted T cells, or PBMCs; the material itself was cDNA or gDNA.

Germline CDR1 reads MNHEY; CDR2 reads SMNVEV (reference sequence). Deletions cut 2 bases from V and 9 bases from J, with 14 bases between. The CDR3 sequence is 14 residues long. As originally analysed: Reference gene primer amplification yielded estimated nucleated cell counts. Sequencing used immunoSEQ multiplex PCR; TCRdb keeps in-frame clones, though not all of them. That table supplies the V and J calls and clone size; D and trimming were determined from the DNA. The sample comprises roughly 100,000 clones, roughly four fifths of which are singletons, and 4% to 6% rests with the top ten. This TCR was sampled from a man aged 55 to 70 with acute or convalescent COVID-19. V gene TRBV27 combines with J gene TRBJ1-5; the D gene is possibly TRBD1 (5 bases). Material for sequencing was peripheral blood. The CDR3 region is CASSLDRYQRPQHF. Written as DNA, the CDR3 is TGTGCCAGCAGTTTAGACAGATATCAGCGGCCCCAGCATTTT.